The 30 T cell receptor beta chains below come from one sample, sequenced in a study of cytomegalovirus exposure and HLA in healthy donors. The PCR made use of 60 Vbeta and 13 Jbeta primers. Produced via immunoSEQ multiplex PCR; TCRdb's table is partial and in-frame only. Among about 120,000 clones listed, approximately 77% were seen once. Sequenced sample: PBMCs. Receptor source: a man between 18 and 29 years old in good health and CMV-seronegative.

This chain joins TRBV10-3 and TRBJ2-7; TRBD1 matches at 9 bases. The V gene end was trimmed by 3 bases and the J gene end by 3 bases; junction bases not matched to a gene: 6. The CDR3 is 15 amino acids. Germline CDR1 ENHRY, CDR2 SYGVKD. The DNA for the CDR3 is TGTGCCATCAGTGAAAACAGGGGGCCCCTCTACGAGCAGTACTTC. Translation: CAISENRGPLYEQYF.

The chain joins TRBV4-1 to TRBJ2-2; no clear D. This CDR3 comprises 14 residues. Trimming pared 4 bases from V and 6 bases from J, leaving 12 bases between. Germline V gene sequence: CDR1 MGHRA, CDR2 YSYEKL. DNA for the CDR3: TGCGCCAGCAGCCCACTCCCATCCTCCGGGGAGCTGTTTTTT. Its protein product is CASSPLPSSGELFF.

This chain joins TRBV6-1 and TRBJ1-2, with no clear D. The CDR3 consists of 12 residues. Trimming removed 6 bases from V and 0 bases from J, with 5 bases in between. Per the germline V gene, CDR1 is MNHNS and CDR2 is SASEGT. CDR3 region: CASSPANYGYTF. The CDR3 DNA is TGTGCCAGCAGCCCTGCTAACTATGGCTACACCTTC.

V and J are TRBV19 and TRBJ2-7; a weak D match, TRBD1 (6 bases). The CDR3 runs to 15 residues. V lost 5 bases and J lost 3, with 17 bases in between. CDR1 is LNHDA, CDR2 SQIVND, per germline (reference sequence). The CDR3 loop is CASSPYTGTHYEQYF. CDR3 DNA sequence: TGTGCCAGTAGTCCTTATACAGGGACCCACTACGAGCAGTACTTC.

Only a few counts were recorded for this clone. The V and J genes are TRBV4-2 and TRBJ1-4, with 9 bases lining up with TRBD1. Per the germline V gene, CDR1 is LGHNA and CDR2 is YNFKEQ. CDR3 length: 16 residues. V shed 4 bases, J shed 7 bases, and the junction held 10 bases outside the gene matches. Written as DNA, the CDR3 is TGTGCCAGCAGCCCCCAATCCGGGACAGGGACTGAAAAACTGTTTTTT. It translates to CASSPQSGTGTEKLFF.

The V gene is TRBV4-2, the J gene TRBJ1-1, with TRBD1 matching 10 bases. Germline CDR1 is LGHNA and CDR2 is YNFKEQ. The CDR3 covers 16 residues. V shed 1 base and J 7 bases; nucleotides not matched to a gene: 9. The CDR3 sequence: CASSQVGDRGFGEAFF. CDR3 sequence (DNA): TGTGCCAGCAGCCAAGTGGGGGACAGGGGTTTTGGTGAAGCTTTCTTT.

The V gene is TRBV11-2, the J gene TRBJ1-1; D unclear. CDR3 size: 15 residues. V shed 2 bases and J shed 0 bases, with 10 bases lying between them. Germline lookup yields CDR1 SGHAT and CDR2 FQNNGV. In DNA, the CDR3 is TGTGCCAGCAGCTTAACAGAGTTCATGAACACTGAAGCTTTCTTT. As protein: CASSLTEFMNTEAFF.

The genes are TRBV9 and TRBJ1-5; 7 bases are shared with TRBD1. Trimming at V came to 0 bases and at J to 3 bases, leaving 3 bases not matched to a gene. The CDR3 sequence is 15 residues long. Germline-derived CDR1 and CDR2 are SGDLS and YYNGEE. The CDR3, as DNA: TGTGCCAGCAGCGTAGGACAGGGTCCCAATCAGCCCCAGCATTTT. Encoded protein: CASSVGQGPNQPQHF.

This chain uses TRBV27 with TRBJ2-5, with 8 nucleotides matching TRBD1. Losses at the gene ends were 5 bases for V and 5 bases for J; bases not matched to a gene: 16. This CDR3 contains 17 residues. Germline V gene sequence: CDR1 MNHEY, CDR2 SMNVEV (reference sequence). CDR3 in amino acids: CASSPPHHRGSWETQYF. Written as DNA, the CDR3 is TGTGCCAGCAGTCCGCCCCATCACAGGGGGTCATGGGAGACCCAGTACTTC.

The V gene is TRBV7-9, the J gene TRBJ1-3, with D possibly TRBD1 on 5 matching bases. In germline, CDR1 is SEHNR, CDR2 FQNEAQ (reference sequence). V was pared by 6 bases and J by 4 bases, with 10 bases between. This CDR3 spans 13 amino acids. CDR3 in amino acids: CASRPRQGNTIYF. CDR3 coding DNA: TGTGCCAGCAGGCCCAGACAGGGAAACACCATATATTTT.

This clone was found a few times. This chain links TRBV5-6 with TRBJ2-7; 7 nucleotides align to TRBD2. In germline, CDR1 is SGHDT, CDR2 YYEEEE. The CDR3 covers 15 residues. V dropped 6 bases and J dropped 2; count of bases not matched to a gene: 11. Here the CDR3 reads CASTLRIAGPYEQYF. The CDR3 DNA reads as TGTGCCAGCACCCTTAGAATAGCGGGCCCCTACGAGCAGTACTTC.

The chain couples TRBV5-4 to TRBJ2-7, with 8 bases matching TRBD2. The V and J ends lost 0 bases and 3 bases, in that order; junction bases with no gene match: 11. Per germline, CDR1 SGHNT and CDR2 YYREEE (reference sequence). CDR3 size: 17 residues. CDR3 in DNA: TGTGCCAGCAGCTTGGCGGGGTGGCGGGGGACTAGCTACGAGCAGTACTTC. Its protein is CASSLAGWRGTSYEQYF.

The chain carries TRBV5-1 and TRBJ1-1, with 9 bases aligning to TRBD1. The CDR3 runs 20 residues. Germline assignment: CDR1 SGHRS and CDR2 YFSETQ. Germline trimming cut 0 bases from V and 0 bases from J; bases unmatched to any gene: 15. Written as DNA, the CDR3 is TGCGCCAGCAGCTTGGCCCCAACTTGGGACAGGGTCCCTATGAACACTGAAGCTTTCTTT. Amino acids: CASSLAPTWDRVPMNTEAFF.

J is TRBJ1-4 and V is TRBV7-8; 11 bases map to TRBD1. With 3 bases clipped from V and 3 bases from J, the junction kept 6 bases outside the gene matches. The CDR3 has 17 amino acids. CDR1 and CDR2 (germline): SGHVS, FQNEAQ. In DNA, the CDR3 is TGTGCCAGCAGCTTGCGGACAGGGGGCAGATCTAATGAAAAACTGTTTTTT. This translates into CASSLRTGGRSNEKLFF.

The chain combines TRBV6-4 with TRBJ2-7; a possible D gene is TRBD2 (5 bases). The ends were cut back, 9 bases at V and 2 bases at J, with 14 bases in the middle. CDR3 length: 13 residues. From germline, CDR1 is MRHNA and CDR2 SNTAGT. Here the CDR3 reads CARRETRAYEQYF. In DNA form, the CDR3 reads TGTGCCAGGAGGGAGACCCGAGCCTACGAGCAGTACTTC.

This clone showed up just a few times. The V gene is TRBV11-2, the J gene TRBJ1-6, with D tentatively TRBD1 (5 bases). Trimming left V 3 bases short and J 7 bases short, with 16 bases between. The CDR3 has 16 amino acids. Germline loops: CDR1 SGHAT, CDR2 FQNNGV. The CDR3 DNA reads as TGTGCCAGCAGCTTCGGGAGGGACGACCCAAATTCACCCCTCCACTTT. Amino acids: CASSFGRDDPNSPLHF.

The V call is TRBV27, the J call TRBJ1-2; D is uncertain. This CDR3 comprises 15 residues. Between the trimmed V and J ends, which lost 4 bases and 3 bases, there was a span of 15 bases. Germline values: CDR1 MNHEY, CDR2 SMNVEV (reference sequence). DNA of the CDR3: TGTGCCAGCAGTTCCCTAACCGGTCGGGACTATGGCTACACCTTC. Translating gives CASSSLTGRDYGYTF.

CDR3 sequence reads: CASSVGQGAVTEAFF. CDR3 DNA: TGTGCCAGCAGCGTGGGACAGGGGGCGGTTACTGAAGCTTTCTTT. This chain uses TRBV9 with TRBJ1-1, with 12 positions matching TRBD1. This CDR3 has 15 residues. Germline V gene sequence: CDR1 SGDLS, CDR2 YYNGEE. V lost 2 bases and J lost 5; bases outside the gene matches: 4.

The V call is TRBV6-5, the J call TRBJ1-6; 11 bases line up with TRBD1. Germline V gene sequence: CDR1 MNHEY, CDR2 SVGAGI. V dropped 6 bases and J dropped 8; count of bases not matched to a gene: 6. There are 15 residues in the CDR3. CDR3 in DNA: TGTGCCAGCAGGCCGGGACAGGGGGTTCATTCACCCCTCCACTTT. Protein product: CASRPGQGVHSPLHF.

This clone was observed a handful of times. This chain uses TRBV5-1 with TRBJ2-5; 12 bases agree with TRBD2. CDR1 is SGHRS and CDR2 is YFSETQ in the germline V gene. The CDR3 is made up of 16 amino acids. Germline trimming cut 1 base from V and 5 bases from J; bases unmatched to any gene: 6. CDR3 sequence (DNA): TGCGCCAGCAGCTTGACTAGCGGGGGGCCGCGGGAGACCCAGTACTTC. Its translation: CASSLTSGGPRETQYF.

This clone was seen a single time. The chain links TRBV5-8 to TRBJ2-3; 7 positions agree with TRBD1. CDR1 is SGHTS and CDR2 is YDEGEE in the germline V gene. The V and J ends lost 0 bases and 6 bases, in that order; junction bases with no gene match: 4. CDR3 size: 14 residues. The CDR3 nucleotides are TGTGCCAGCAGCTTGGGACAGGGTTCGGATACGCAGTATTTT. This gives the protein CASSLGQGSDTQYF.

V is TRBV5-1 and J is TRBJ1-2; no clear D gene. Germline values: CDR1 SGHRS, CDR2 YFSETQ. The CDR3 spans 15 residues. V dropped 0 bases and J dropped 0 bases, with 9 bases sitting between them. CDR3: CASSLVGEANYGYTF. The CDR3 DNA follows: TGCGCCAGCAGCTTGGTGGGAGAAGCTAACTATGGCTACACCTTC.

Here the CDR3 reads CASSLKLSLEQYF. The CDR3 bases are TGTGCCAGCAGCTTAAAACTATCCTTGGAGCAGTACTTC. The chain couples TRBV11-2 to TRBJ2-7; no definite D call. CDR1 and CDR2 (germline): SGHAT, FQNNGV. This CDR3 has 13 residues. Trimming took off 2 bases at V and 7 bases at J, with 12 bases between the two ends.

The chain has TRBV9 and TRBJ1-2, with a tentative D call TRBD1 (5 bases). The germline CDR1 and CDR2 sequences are SGDLS and YYNGEE. CDR3 length: 14 residues. V gave up 4 bases and J gave up 4 bases, with 14 bases separating them. CDR3 loop: CASSPSDSLYGYTF. CDR3 in DNA: TGTGCCAGCAGCCCCTCAGACAGCCTCTATGGCTACACCTTC.

CDR3 sequence reads: CASTGVDNEQFF. Written as DNA, the CDR3 is TGTGCTAGTACGGGGGTGGACAATGAGCAGTTCTTC. This chain uses TRBV12-5 with TRBJ2-1, with D maybe TRBD2 (6 bases). V was trimmed by 8 bases and J by 5 bases, leaving 10 bases between them. This CDR3 contains 12 residues. Per germline, CDR1 LGHNT and CDR2 FRNRAP.

The chain joins TRBV6-6 to TRBJ2-7; perhaps TRBD1 as D (5 bases). The CDR3 loop spans 13 amino acids. V was pared by 2 bases and J by 4 bases, with 9 bases between. Germline loops: CDR1 MNHNY, CDR2 SVGAGI (reference sequence). This CDR3 is CASSYRQLYEQYF. The CDR3 coding sequence is TGTGCCAGCAGTTACCGACAGTTGTACGAGCAGTACTTC.

V and J are TRBV4-2 and TRBJ2-3; 16 positions match TRBD2. CDR3 length: 18 amino acids. V lost 4 bases and J lost 1; bases outside the gene matches: 5. CDR1 LGHNA and CDR2 YNFKEQ come from the germline V gene. CDR3 region: CASSLGTSGGDRTDTQYF. CDR3 DNA sequence: TGTGCCAGCAGCCTAGGGACTAGCGGGGGGGATCGCACAGATACGCAGTATTTT.

This chain connects TRBV5-5 to TRBJ1-2; the match to TRBD1 covers 7 bases. Germline loops: CDR1 SGHKS, CDR2 YYEKEE (reference sequence). V was pared by 4 bases and J by 5 bases, with 5 bases of the junction left unmatched. The CDR3 contains 13 residues. CDR3 residues: CASSADRVYGYTF. CDR3 in DNA: TGTGCCAGCAGCGCTGACAGGGTTTATGGCTACACCTTC.

CDR3 coding DNA: TGTGCCAGCAGTTTAGGGCAGGGGCTGCAGCCCCAGCATTTT. Its protein is CASSLGQGLQPQHF. The genes are TRBV27 and TRBJ1-5; D is perhaps TRBD1 (6 bases). This CDR3 region has 14 residues. Trimming removed 2 bases from V and 7 bases from J, with 12 bases in between. Germline V CDR1 and CDR2: MNHEY, SMNVEV (reference sequence).

This sequence joins TRBV28 and TRBJ1-1; 7 bases are a match to TRBD1. CDR1 is MDHEN, CDR2 SYDVKM, per germline. The CDR3 length is 15 residues. The V gene end was trimmed by 7 bases and the J gene end by 1 base; junction bases not matched to a gene: 9. CDR3 sequence reads: CASKMTGNRNTEAFF. CDR3 DNA sequence: TGTGCCAGCAAGATGACAGGGAATAGGAACACTGAAGCTTTCTTT. Full variable domain (outside the CDR3, taken from reference TRBV28 and TRBJ1-1): DVKVTQSSRYLVKRTGEKVFLECVQDMDHENMFWYRQDPGLGLRLIYFSYDVKMKEKGDIPEGYSVSREKKERFSLILESASTNQTSMYLCASKMTGNRNTEAFFGQGTRLTVV.